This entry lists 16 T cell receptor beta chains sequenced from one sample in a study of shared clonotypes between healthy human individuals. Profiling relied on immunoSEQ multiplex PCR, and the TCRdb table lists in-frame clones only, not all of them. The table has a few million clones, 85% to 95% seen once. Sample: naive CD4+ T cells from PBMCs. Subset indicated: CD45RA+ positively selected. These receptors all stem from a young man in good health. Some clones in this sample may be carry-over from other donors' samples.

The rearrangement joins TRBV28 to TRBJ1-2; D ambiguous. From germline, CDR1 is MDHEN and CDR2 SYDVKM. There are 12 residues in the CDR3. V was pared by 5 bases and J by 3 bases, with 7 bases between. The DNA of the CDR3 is TGTGCCAGCAGTATTCAATACTATGGCTACACCTTC. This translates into CASSIQYYGYTF.

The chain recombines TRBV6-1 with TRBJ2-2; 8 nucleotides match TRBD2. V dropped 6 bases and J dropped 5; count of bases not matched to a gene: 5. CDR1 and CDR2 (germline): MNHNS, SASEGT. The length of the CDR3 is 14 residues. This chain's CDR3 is CASRAGEGTGELFF. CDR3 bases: TGTGCCAGCAGAGCGGGAGAGGGAACCGGGGAGCTGTTTTTT.

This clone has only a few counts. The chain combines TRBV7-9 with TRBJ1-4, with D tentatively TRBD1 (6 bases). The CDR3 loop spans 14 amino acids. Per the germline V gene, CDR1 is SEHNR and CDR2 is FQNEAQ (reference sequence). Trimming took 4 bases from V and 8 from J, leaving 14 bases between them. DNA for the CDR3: TGTGCCAGCAGCTCCCGGACAGCTTCGGAAAAACTGTTTTTT. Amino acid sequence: CASSSRTASEKLFF.

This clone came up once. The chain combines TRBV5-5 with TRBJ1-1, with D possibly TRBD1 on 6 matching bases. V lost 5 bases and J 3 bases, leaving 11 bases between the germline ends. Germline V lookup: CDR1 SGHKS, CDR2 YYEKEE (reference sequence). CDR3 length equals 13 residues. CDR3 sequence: CASSDRSDTEAFF. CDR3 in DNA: TGTGCCAGCAGTGACAGGTCGGACACTGAAGCTTTCTTT.

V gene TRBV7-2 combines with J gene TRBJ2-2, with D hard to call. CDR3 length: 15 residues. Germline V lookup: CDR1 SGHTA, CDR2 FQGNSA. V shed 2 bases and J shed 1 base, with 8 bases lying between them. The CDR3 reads CASSLSGENTGELFF. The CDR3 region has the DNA TGTGCCAGCAGCTTATCTGGAGAGAACACCGGGGAGCTGTTTTTT.

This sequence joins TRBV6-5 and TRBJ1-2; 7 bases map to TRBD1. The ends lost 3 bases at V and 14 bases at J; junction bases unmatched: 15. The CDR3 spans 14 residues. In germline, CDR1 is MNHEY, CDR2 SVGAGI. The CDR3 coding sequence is TGTGCCAGCAGTTATTCAGGGGGGCAGGGCCCCGGGACCTTC. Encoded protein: CASSYSGGQGPGTF.

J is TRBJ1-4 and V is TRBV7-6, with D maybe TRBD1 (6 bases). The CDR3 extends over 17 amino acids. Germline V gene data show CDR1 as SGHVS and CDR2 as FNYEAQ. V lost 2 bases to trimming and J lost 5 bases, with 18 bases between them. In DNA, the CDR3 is TGTGCCAGCAGCTTACGGACAGCGGCGATTCGGAATGAAAAACTGTTTTTT. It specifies CASSLRTAAIRNEKLFF.

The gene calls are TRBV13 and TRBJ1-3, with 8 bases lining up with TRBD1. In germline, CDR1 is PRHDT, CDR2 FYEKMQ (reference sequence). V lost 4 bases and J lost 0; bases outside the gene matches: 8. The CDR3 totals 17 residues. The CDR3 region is CASSSGTGLISGNTIYF. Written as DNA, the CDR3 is TGTGCCAGCAGCTCGGGGACAGGCCTGATCTCTGGAAACACCATATATTTT.

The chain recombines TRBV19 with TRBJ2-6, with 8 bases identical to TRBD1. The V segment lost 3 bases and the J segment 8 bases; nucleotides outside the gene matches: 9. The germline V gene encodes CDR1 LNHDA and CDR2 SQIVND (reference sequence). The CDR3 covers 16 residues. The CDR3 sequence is CASSITRTGPPNVLTF. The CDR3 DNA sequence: TGTGCCAGTAGTATCACCCGGACAGGGCCGCCCAACGTCCTGACTTTC.

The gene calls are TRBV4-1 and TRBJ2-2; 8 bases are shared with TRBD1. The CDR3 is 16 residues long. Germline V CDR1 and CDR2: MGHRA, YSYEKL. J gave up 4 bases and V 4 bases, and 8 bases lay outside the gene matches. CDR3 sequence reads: CASSLRQGAGTGELFF. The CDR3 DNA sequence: TGCGCCAGCAGCCTTCGGCAGGGGGCTGGCACCGGGGAGCTGTTTTTT.

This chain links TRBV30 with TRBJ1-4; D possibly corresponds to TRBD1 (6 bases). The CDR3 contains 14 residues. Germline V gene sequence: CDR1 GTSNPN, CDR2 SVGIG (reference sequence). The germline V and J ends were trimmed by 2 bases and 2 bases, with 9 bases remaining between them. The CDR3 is CAWSRGGTNEKLFF. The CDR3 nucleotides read TGTGCCTGGAGTAGAGGGGGGACTAATGAAAAACTGTTTTTT.

The chain's CDR3 is CASSKDRGIYGYTF. The CDR3, as DNA: TGTGCCAGCAGCAAGGACAGGGGGATATATGGCTACACCTTC. This chain uses TRBV2 with TRBJ1-2; 10 bases fit TRBD1. CDR1 and CDR2 (germline): SNHLY, FYNNEI. The junction had 6 bases not matched to a gene; V was cut back by 6 bases and J by 5 bases. The CDR3 has 14 residues.

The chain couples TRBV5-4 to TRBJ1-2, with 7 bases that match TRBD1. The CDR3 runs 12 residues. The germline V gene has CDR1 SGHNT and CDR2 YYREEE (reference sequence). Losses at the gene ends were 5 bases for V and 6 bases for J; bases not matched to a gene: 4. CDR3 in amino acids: CASRGQPDGYTF. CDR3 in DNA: TGTGCCAGCAGGGGACAGCCCGATGGCTACACCTTC.

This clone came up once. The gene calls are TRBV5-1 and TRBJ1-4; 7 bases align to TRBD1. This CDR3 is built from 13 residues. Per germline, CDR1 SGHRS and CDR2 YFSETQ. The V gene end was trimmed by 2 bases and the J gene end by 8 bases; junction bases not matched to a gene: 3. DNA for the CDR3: TGCGCCAGCAGCTTCACAGGGGAAGAAAAACTGTTTTTT. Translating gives CASSFTGEEKLFF.

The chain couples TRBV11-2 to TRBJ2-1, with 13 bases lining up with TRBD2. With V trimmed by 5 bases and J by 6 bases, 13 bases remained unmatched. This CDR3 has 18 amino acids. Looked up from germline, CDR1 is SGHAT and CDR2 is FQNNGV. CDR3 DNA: TGTGCCAGCAGCAAAGAATCTGATGGACTAGCGGGAGTCAATGAGCAGTTCTTC. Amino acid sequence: CASSKESDGLAGVNEQFF.

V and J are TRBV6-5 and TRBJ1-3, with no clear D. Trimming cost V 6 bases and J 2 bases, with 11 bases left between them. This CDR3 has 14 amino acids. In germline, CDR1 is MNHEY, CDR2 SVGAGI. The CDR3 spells CASRTQAPGNTIYF. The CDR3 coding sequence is TGTGCCAGCAGAACCCAGGCCCCTGGAAACACCATATATTTT.